Listed here are 17 T cell receptor beta chains from one sample, sequenced in a study of blood T cell repertoires in COVID-19. TCRdb keeps only in-frame clones here, not all; method: immunoSEQ multiplex PCR. The data show roughly 700,000 clones, around 89% seen once. The sequenced material came from peripheral blood. The receptors come from a woman aged 18-30 years with acute or convalescent COVID-19.

This clone was counted a few times. The identical CDR3 is also encoded by other nucleotide sequences in the sample. The chain carries TRBV7-9 and TRBJ1-3; possible D gene TRBD1, 6 bases. Germline CDR1 is SEHNR and CDR2 is FQNEAQ (reference sequence). The CDR3 loop spans 15 amino acids. V shed 3 bases and J shed 4 bases, with 13 bases lying between them. CDR3 coding DNA: TGTGCCAGCAGCTTTGGGCAGGGGTCGGGAAACACCATATATTTT. Residues: CASSFGQGSGNTIYF.

The chain recombines TRBV19 with TRBJ1-2; D is unclear. Germline CDR1 is LNHDA and CDR2 is SQIVND (reference sequence). This CDR3 is 13 amino acids long. V lost 5 bases and J 4 bases, leaving 11 bases between the germline ends. In DNA, the CDR3 is TGTGCCAGTAGTGGGAGGGCTGGCTATGGCTACACCTTC. Translating gives CASSGRAGYGYTF.

The gene calls are TRBV28 and TRBJ2-5; D may be TRBD2 (5 bases). V was cut by 3 bases and J by 0 bases, with 14 bases left in between. The CDR3 extends over 16 amino acids. In germline, CDR1 is MDHEN, CDR2 SYDVKM. The CDR3 here is CASSFPSGKDQETQYF. The DNA of the CDR3 is TGTGCCAGCAGTTTCCCCTCCGGGAAGGACCAAGAGACCCAGTACTTC.

This clone was seen a single time. The chain links TRBV5-6 to TRBJ1-5, with D perhaps TRBD1 (5 bases). The CDR3 runs 15 residues. Germline lookup yields CDR1 SGHDT and CDR2 YYEEEE. The V end was cut by 1 base, the J end by 7 bases, with 15 bases between. The DNA of the CDR3 is TGTGCCAGCAGCTTGCGCCAGGGAGGGATCCAGCCCCAGCATTTT. This gives the protein CASSLRQGGIQPQHF.

The CDR3, as DNA: TGTGCCACCAGCAGAGATCAGGTACCTGGAAACACCATATATTTT. The encoded protein is CATSRDQVPGNTIYF. V is TRBV15 and J is TRBJ1-3; D call uncertain. This CDR3 comprises 15 residues. Trimming left V 0 bases short and J 2 bases short, with 8 bases between. Germline values: CDR1 LNHNV, CDR2 YYDKDF (reference sequence). Supplemented by reference TRBV15 and TRBJ1-3, the full variable domain reads DAMVIQNPRYQVTQFGKPVTLSCSQTLNHNVMYWYQQKSSQAPKLLFHYYDKDFNNEADTPDNFQSRRPNTSFCFLDIRSPGLGDTAMYLCATSRDQVPGNTIYFGEGSWLTVV.

A note on this clone: Other DNA sequences in this specimen translate into the identical CDR3. The chain is built from TRBV6-1 and TRBJ2-7; a possible D gene is TRBD2 (7 bases). Deletions cut 0 bases from V and 4 bases from J, with 13 bases between. Germline V lookup: CDR1 MNHNS, CDR2 SASEGT. This CDR3 has 15 amino acids. The CDR3, as DNA: TGTGCCAGCAGTGAAGCCCCAGGGGAGGGATACGAGCAGTACTTC. It is translated as CASSEAPGEGYEQYF.

V usage is TRBV6-5 and J usage is TRBJ1-2, with D tentatively TRBD1 (6 bases). CDR1 is MNHEY, CDR2 SVGAGI, per germline. V gave up 0 bases and J gave up 4 bases, with 15 bases separating them. CDR3 length equals 16 residues. CDR3 protein: CASSYSRQGWAYGYTF. The CDR3 coding sequence is TGTGCCAGCAGTTACTCGCGGCAGGGGTGGGCCTATGGCTACACCTTC.

The J gene is TRBJ2-5, the V gene TRBV29-1; 10 nucleotides agree with TRBD1. After removal of 3 bases from V and 4 bases from J, the junction contained 2 bases not matched to a gene. Germline values: CDR1 SQVTM, CDR2 ANQGSEA. This CDR3 has 13 residues. This CDR3 reads CSVDDRGRETQYF. The CDR3 bases are TGCAGCGTTGACGACAGGGGGCGAGAGACCCAGTACTTC.

Concerning this clone: Other DNA variants within this sample encode the same CDR3. The V call is TRBV9, the J call TRBJ1-5; the D gene is possibly TRBD1 (5 bases). Germline V gene lookup returns CDR1 SGDLS and CDR2 YYNGEE. The CDR3 is made up of 14 amino acids. The V and J ends lost 0 bases and 6 bases respectively, with 10 bases between them. The chain's CDR3 is CASSVGGVGQPQHF. The CDR3, as DNA: TGTGCCAGCAGCGTAGGGGGGGTAGGTCAGCCCCAGCATTTT. Using reference TRBV9 and TRBJ1-5 for the parts outside the CDR3, the full variable domain is DSGVTQTPKHLITATGQRVTLRCSPRSGDLSVYWYQQSLDQGLQFLIQYYNGEERAKGNILERFSAQQFPDLHSELNLSSLELGDSALYFCASSVGGVGQPQHFGDGTRLSIL.

The chain joins TRBV30 to TRBJ1-1; D unclear. The germline V and J ends were trimmed by 1 base and 3 bases, with 12 bases remaining between them. The CDR3 spans 14 residues. The germline V gene encodes CDR1 GTSNPN and CDR2 SVGIG (reference sequence). CDR3 nucleotide sequence: TGTGCCTGGAGTGGACCTGGGCGGGACACTGAAGCTTTCTTT. Amino acid sequence: CAWSGPGRDTEAFF.

Remarks on this clone: The sample has other DNA sequences that encode this CDR3 too. The chain employs TRBV9 and TRBJ2-3, with D uncertain. Germline values: CDR1 SGDLS, CDR2 YYNGEE. V dropped 0 bases and J dropped 5 bases, with 4 bases sitting between them. The CDR3 totals 12 residues. The DNA for the CDR3 is TGTGCCAGCAGCGTAGGTAGAGATACGCAGTATTTT. The encoded protein is CASSVGRDTQYF.

V is TRBV23-1 and J is TRBJ1-1, with a possible D match to TRBD1 (5 bases). TRBV23-1 is an ORF; its function is uncertain. V was shortened by 3 bases and J by 5 bases, with 10 bases between the two germline ends. The CDR3 covers 13 residues. CDR3 DNA: TGCGCCAGCAGTCATCCAGGGTGGACTGAAGCTTTCTTT. This sequence encodes CASSHPGWTEAFF.

The chain couples TRBV10-3 to TRBJ2-7; D gene unclear. The CDR3 extends over 15 amino acids. Germline CDR1 and CDR2: ENHRY and SYGVKD. The germline V and J ends were trimmed by 0 bases and 0 bases, with 9 bases remaining between them. DNA for the CDR3: TGTGCCATCAGTGAGTCGAGGTGGAGCTCCTACGAGCAGTACTTC. It yields the protein CAISESRWSSYEQYF.

Note on this clone: No DNA is shown, since the ends of the CDR3 on it are uncertain; the CDR3 is the one TCRdb lists. The V gene is TRBV5-4, the J gene TRBJ2-3; whether TRBD1, the table's D call, matches the DNA was not checked. The CDR3 length equals 16 residues, ends included. Germline V lookup: CDR1 SGHNT, CDR2 YYREEE (reference sequence). The chain's CDR3 is CASSFGPGDSTDTQYF.

Only one count was recorded for this clone. Other DNA sequences in this sample translate to the same CDR3. This chain connects TRBV7-2 to TRBJ1-1; D unresolved. The CDR3 has 14 amino acids. Germline loops: CDR1 SGHTA, CDR2 FQGNSA. The V end was cut by 0 bases, the J end by 2 bases, with 7 bases between. CDR3 sequence (DNA): TGTGCCAGCAGCTTAGCTCGCGGTAACACTGAAGCTTTCTTT. It yields the protein CASSLARGNTEAFF.

The gene calls are TRBV2 and TRBJ1-5; D gene unclear. V was cut by 3 bases and J by 0 bases, with 3 bases left in between. Germline V gene sequence: CDR1 SNHLY, CDR2 FYNNEI. CDR3 length: 13 amino acids. The CDR3 sequence: CASSDLSNQPQHF. Written as DNA, the CDR3 is TGTGCCAGCAGTGACCTTAGCAATCAGCCCCAGCATTTT. The entire variable domain, with the rest obtained from reference TRBV2 and TRBJ1-5, is as follows: EPEVTQTPSHQVTQMGQEVILRCVPISNHLYFYWYRQILGQKVEFLVSFYNNEISEKSEIFDDQFSVERPDGSNFTLKIRSTKLEDSAMYFCASSDLSNQPQHFGDGTRLSIL.

V and J are TRBV19 and TRBJ1-5; D remains ambiguous. The CDR3 length is 15 residues. Deletions cut 4 bases from V and 0 bases from J, with 10 bases between. CDR1 LNHDA and CDR2 SQIVND come from the germline V gene (reference sequence). CDR3 residues: CASSRGTVSNQPQHF. CDR3 coding DNA: TGTGCCAGTAGTAGAGGTACCGTTAGCAATCAGCCCCAGCATTTT.